This T cell receptor (beta chain) was sequenced for a study of blood T cell repertoires in COVID-19. Across the whole study: Sources were T cells, B-cell-depleted T cells, or PBMCs; the material itself was cDNA or gDNA.

Germline CDR1 and CDR2: MDHEN and SYDVKM. The CDR3 extends over 14 amino acids. The ends were cut back, 11 bases at V and 4 bases at J, with 20 bases in the middle. TCRdb keeps only in-frame clones here, not all; method: immunoSEQ multiplex PCR. The repertoire has some 66,000 clones, 75% to 80% of them found once; the top ten carry 40% to 60%. The specimen was peripheral blood. The receptor comes from a woman older than 75 with acute or convalescent COVID-19. This chain links TRBV28 with TRBJ1-1; a possible D gene is TRBD1 (6 bases). CDR3 sequence reads: CAGRAQGGSTEAFF. For the CDR3, the DNA is TGTGCCGGGAGGGCACAGGGAGGTAGCACTGAAGCTTTCTTT. The variable domain in full, with the rest retrieved from reference TRBV28 and TRBJ1-1, is DVKVTQSSRYLVKRTGEKVFLECVQDMDHENMFWYRQDPGLGLRLIYFSYDVKMKEKGDIPEGYSVSREKKERFSLILESASTNQTSMYLCAGRAQGGSTEAFFGQGTRLTVV.